This T cell receptor beta chain was sequenced for a study of blood T cell repertoires in COVID-19. Study overall: The origin of the acute and convalescent COVID-19 samples was the United States, Italy and Spain.

The study recruited people aged roughly 18 to 89 years across more than 20 US areas. Which cohort a participant joined came from the clinical history participants gave. The table came from immunoSEQ multiplex PCR; TCRdb's copy has only in-frame clones and leaves some out. The table has around 330,000 clones, around nine tenths seen once. Sequenced: PBMCs or T cells enriched from blood (not recorded which). The sequence was collected from a man aged 55-75 years who had recovered from COVID-19.

The CDR3 region is CAWSAGLAGSYEQYF. The CDR3 DNA is TGTGCCTGGAGTGCGGGACTAGCGGGCTCCTACGAGCAGTACTTC. The V gene is TRBV30, the J gene TRBJ2-7; 12 bases fit TRBD2. Germline V gene sequence: CDR1 GTSNPN, CDR2 SVGIG (reference sequence). Trimming cost V 1 base and J 0 bases; bases outside gene matches: 1. The CDR3 extends over 15 amino acids.